This TCR beta chain was sequenced in a study of beta chain features in type 1 diabetes. About the research overall: Sorted cells numbering under 140,000,000 were examined across all samples. Notes on the study in general: When Type 1 diabetes patients were examined, their TCRB CDR3s proved moderately but significantly shorter in all four CD4+ subsets. VDJ junctions sequenced from type 1 diabetes patients showed fewer insertions and more deletions.

Isolated RNA was reverse transcribed in full, so expressed TCRB transcripts were sequenced. Here immunoSEQ multiplex PCR was the method, and the copy in TCRdb shows in-frame clones only, minus some. The sample gives 250,000 to 300,000 clones, approximately 25% of which show up once; more than 0.009% is in the top ten. Germline V lookup: CDR1 GTSNPN, CDR2 SVGIG (reference sequence). This CDR3 has 12 residues. Trimming cost V 0 bases and J 2 bases, with 5 bases left between them. Naive, central memory, regulatory and stem cell-like memory cells within the CD4+ compartment were sorted using CD45RO/CCR7/CD25/CD127/CD95/CD27. Sorting gave populations that all exceeded 98% purity. With regard to this clone: The antigen remains unidentified.

The chain links TRBV30 to TRBJ2-7; D is ambiguous. The TCR comes from a woman in her thirties with type 1 diabetes. The sequencing input was naive CD4+ T cells from blood. The CDR3 sequence: CAWSVEAYEQYF. Here the CDR3 DNA reads TGTGCCTGGAGTGTTGAGGCCTACGAGCAGTACTTC.